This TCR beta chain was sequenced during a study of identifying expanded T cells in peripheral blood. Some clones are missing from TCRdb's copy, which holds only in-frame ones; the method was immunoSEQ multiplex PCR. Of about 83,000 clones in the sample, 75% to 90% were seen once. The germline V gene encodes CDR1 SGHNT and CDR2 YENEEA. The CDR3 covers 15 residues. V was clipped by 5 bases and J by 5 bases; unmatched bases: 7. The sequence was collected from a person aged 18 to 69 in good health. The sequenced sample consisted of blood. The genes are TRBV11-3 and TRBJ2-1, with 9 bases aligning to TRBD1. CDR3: CASSQRGQGNNEQFF. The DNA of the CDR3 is TGTGCCAGCAGCCAACGGGGACAGGGCAACAATGAGCAGTTCTTC.